The present TCR beta chain was sequenced within a study of cytomegalovirus exposure and HLA in healthy donors. General study findings and limits: The authors listed approximately 150 TCR beta chains as cytomegalovirus-associated.

This clone was detected only once. What it binds is not known. Additional DNA sequences in this sample encode the identical CDR3. Amplification used 60 Vbeta primers and 13 Jbeta primers. Only in-frame clones appear in the TCRdb table, and some are missing; sequencing was by immunoSEQ multiplex PCR. The sample shows fewer than 350,000 clones, about 87% of them seen only once. This CDR3 is 12 amino acids long. The V end was cut by 4 bases, the J end by 6 bases, with 11 bases between. The germline V gene encodes CDR1 SQVTM and CDR2 ANQGSEA. Material for sequencing was PBMCs. The chain uses TRBV29-1 and TRBJ2-3; D gene unclear. This receptor was obtained from a woman aged 18-30 years in good health and CMV-seronegative. CDR3 nucleotide sequence: TGCAGCGTTGCAACAGTCACGGATACGCAGTATTTT. Protein sequence: CSVATVTDTQYF.